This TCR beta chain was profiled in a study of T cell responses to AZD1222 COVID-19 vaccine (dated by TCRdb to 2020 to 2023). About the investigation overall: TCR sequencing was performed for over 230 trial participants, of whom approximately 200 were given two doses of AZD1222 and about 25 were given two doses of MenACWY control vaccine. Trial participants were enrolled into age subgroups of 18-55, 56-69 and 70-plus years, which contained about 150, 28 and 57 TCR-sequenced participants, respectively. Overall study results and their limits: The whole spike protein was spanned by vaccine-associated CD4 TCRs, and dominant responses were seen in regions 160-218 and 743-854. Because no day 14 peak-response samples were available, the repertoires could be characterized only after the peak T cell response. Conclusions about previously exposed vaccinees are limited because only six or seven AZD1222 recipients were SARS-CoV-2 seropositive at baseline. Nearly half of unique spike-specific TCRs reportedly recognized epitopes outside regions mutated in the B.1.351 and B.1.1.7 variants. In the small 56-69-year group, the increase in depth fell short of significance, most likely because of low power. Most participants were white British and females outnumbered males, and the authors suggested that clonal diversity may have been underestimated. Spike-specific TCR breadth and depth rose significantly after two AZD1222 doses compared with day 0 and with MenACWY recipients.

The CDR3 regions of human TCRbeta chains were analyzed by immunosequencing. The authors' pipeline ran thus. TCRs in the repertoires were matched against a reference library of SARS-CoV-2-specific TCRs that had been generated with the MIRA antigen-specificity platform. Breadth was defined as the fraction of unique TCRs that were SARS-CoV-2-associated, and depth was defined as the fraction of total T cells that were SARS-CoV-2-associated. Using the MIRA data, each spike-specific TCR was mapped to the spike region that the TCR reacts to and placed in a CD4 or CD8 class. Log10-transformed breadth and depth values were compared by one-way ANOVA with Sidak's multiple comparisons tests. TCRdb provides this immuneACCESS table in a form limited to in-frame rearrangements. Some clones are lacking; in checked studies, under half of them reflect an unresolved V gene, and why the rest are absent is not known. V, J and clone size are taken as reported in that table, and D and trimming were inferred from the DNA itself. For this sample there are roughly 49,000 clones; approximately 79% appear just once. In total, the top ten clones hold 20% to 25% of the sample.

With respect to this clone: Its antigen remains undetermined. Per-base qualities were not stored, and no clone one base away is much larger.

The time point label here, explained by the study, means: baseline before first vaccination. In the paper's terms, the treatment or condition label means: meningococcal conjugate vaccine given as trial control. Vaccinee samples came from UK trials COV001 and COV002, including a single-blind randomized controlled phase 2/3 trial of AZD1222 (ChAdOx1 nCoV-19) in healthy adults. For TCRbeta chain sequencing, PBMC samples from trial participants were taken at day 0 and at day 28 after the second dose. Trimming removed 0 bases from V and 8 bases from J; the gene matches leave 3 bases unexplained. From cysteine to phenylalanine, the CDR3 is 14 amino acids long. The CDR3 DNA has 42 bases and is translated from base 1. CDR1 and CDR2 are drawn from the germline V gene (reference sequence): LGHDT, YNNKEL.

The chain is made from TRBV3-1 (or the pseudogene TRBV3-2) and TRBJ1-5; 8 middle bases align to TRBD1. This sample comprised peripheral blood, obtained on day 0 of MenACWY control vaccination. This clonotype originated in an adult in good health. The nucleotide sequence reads TGTGCCAGCAGCCAAGATTCAGGGGGCAAGCCCCAGCATTTT. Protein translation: CASSQDSGGKPQHF.